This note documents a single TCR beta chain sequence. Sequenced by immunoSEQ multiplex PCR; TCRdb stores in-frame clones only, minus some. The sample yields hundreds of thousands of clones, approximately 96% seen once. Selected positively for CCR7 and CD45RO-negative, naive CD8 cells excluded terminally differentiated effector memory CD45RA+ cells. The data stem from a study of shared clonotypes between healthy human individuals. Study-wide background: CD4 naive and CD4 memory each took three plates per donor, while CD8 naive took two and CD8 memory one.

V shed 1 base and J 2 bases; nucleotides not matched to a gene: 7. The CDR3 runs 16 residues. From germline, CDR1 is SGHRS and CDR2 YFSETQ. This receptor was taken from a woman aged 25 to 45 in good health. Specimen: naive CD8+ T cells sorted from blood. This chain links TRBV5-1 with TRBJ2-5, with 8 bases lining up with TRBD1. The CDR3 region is CASSLSLGQGQETQYF. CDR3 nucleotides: TGCGCCAGCAGCTTGTCTCTTGGACAGGGTCAAGAGACCCAGTACTTC.